What follows are 31 T cell receptor beta chains derived from one specimen sequenced in a study of cytomegalovirus exposure and HLA in healthy donors. The PCR was carried out with 60 Vbeta primers and 13 Jbeta primers. Profiled with immunoSEQ multiplex PCR; TCRdb holds only in-frame clones, not every one. This table holds 200,000 to 250,000 clones, 77% found once. The source material was PBMCs. Receptor source: a woman in her sixties or seventies in good health and CMV-seropositive.

Here the CDR3 reads CASSLHSNQPQHF. Here the CDR3 DNA reads TGTGCCAGCAGCTTGCATAGCAATCAGCCCCAGCATTTT. The gene calls are TRBV5-5 and TRBJ1-5; D is unclear. From germline, CDR1 is SGHKS and CDR2 YYEKEE (reference sequence). Trimming took 1 base from V and 0 from J, leaving 2 bases between them. The CDR3 is made up of 13 amino acids.

This chain connects TRBV12-1 to TRBJ2-7; TRBD2 was called by the table and not checked on the DNA. TRBV12-1 is a known pseudogene. The CDR3 sequence is 15 residues long. CDR3 sequence: CASSLRGLAGDEQYF. CDR3 nucleotides: TGTGCCAGCAGCCTCCGCGGACTAGCGGGAGACGAGCAGTACTTC.

CDR3 region: CASSWKREDTQYF. The CDR3, as DNA: TGTGCCAGCAGCTGGAAGCGGGAGGATACGCAGTATTTT. This chain links TRBV7-2 with TRBJ2-3; 8 positions match TRBD2. From germline, CDR1 is SGHTA and CDR2 FQGNSA. The CDR3 is 13 residues long. J was trimmed by 6 bases and V by 4 bases; bases with no gene match: 3.

The V call is TRBV5-1, the J call TRBJ1-2; 10 bases agree with TRBD1. This CDR3 has 16 residues. The trim removed 1 base at V and 5 bases at J, leaving 8 bases unmatched. Germline V gene sequence: CDR1 SGHRS, CDR2 YFSETQ. The chain's CDR3 is CASSLSSTGGAYGYTF. The CDR3 bases are TGCGCCAGCAGCTTGAGTTCGACAGGGGGCGCTTATGGCTACACCTTC.

This rearrangement joins TRBV6-5 to TRBJ2-2; a possible D gene is TRBD2 (6 bases). The germline V gene has CDR1 MNHEY and CDR2 SVGAGI. V was clipped by 7 bases and J by 4 bases, with 10 bases between them. The length of the CDR3 is 13 residues. The CDR3 sequence is CASKLAPTGELFF. The CDR3 DNA reads TGTGCCAGCAAACTAGCACCCACCGGGGAGCTGTTTTTT.

DNA for the CDR3: TGTGCCAGCACCAAAAGGCTGCGGTTTCAAGAGACCCAGTACTTC. Amino acid sequence: CASTKRLRFQETQYF. The gene calls are TRBV2 and TRBJ2-5; D unclear. Germline lookup yields CDR1 SNHLY and CDR2 FYNNEI. V shed 7 bases and J shed 2 bases, with 17 bases lying between them. CDR3 length: 15 amino acids.

The rearrangement uses TRBV29-1 and TRBJ2-7; TRBD2 matches at 9 bases. In germline, CDR1 is SQVTM, CDR2 ANQGSEA. This CDR3 contains 15 residues. The J segment lost 0 bases and the V segment lost 6 bases, leaving 9 bases of the junction unmatched. The CDR3 sequence is CSVQGASGISYEQYF. The DNA for the CDR3 is TGCAGCGTCCAAGGGGCTAGCGGGATCTCCTACGAGCAGTACTTC.

This clone was counted a few times. This chain uses TRBV15 with TRBJ2-3; 9 nucleotides match TRBD1. Germline V lookup: CDR1 LNHNV, CDR2 YYDKDF (reference sequence). Unmatched junction bases numbered 13, after V lost 0 bases and J lost 6 bases. This CDR3 contains 18 residues. The CDR3 is CATSRDKATGTGWDTQYF. The CDR3 nucleotides read TGTGCCACCAGCAGAGATAAAGCTACCGGGACAGGGTGGGATACGCAGTATTTT.

The V call is TRBV11-3, the J call TRBJ1-4; 7 bases are shared with TRBD1. The V segment lost 10 bases and the J segment 0 bases; nucleotides outside the gene matches: 5. Germline assignment: CDR1 SGHNT and CDR2 YENEEA. CDR3 length: 14 amino acids. The CDR3: CAISQGATNEKLFF. CDR3 in DNA: TGTGCCATCTCCCAGGGGGCAACTAATGAAAAACTGTTTTTT.

Only a few counts were recorded for this clone. The CDR3 DNA sequence: TGTGCCAGCAGTTACTATGGACATAACGACGGCTACACCTTC. Amino acids: CASSYYGHNDGYTF. This sequence joins TRBV6-5 and TRBJ1-2; D might be TRBD1 (5 bases). Germline V lookup: CDR1 MNHEY, CDR2 SVGAGI. The CDR3 covers 14 residues. Trimming stripped 1 base from V and 8 bases from J, with 14 bases between.

This clone was seen only a few times. This rearrangement joins TRBV9 to TRBJ2-7; 10 bases map to TRBD1. Germline CDR1 is SGDLS and CDR2 is YYNGEE. This CDR3 has 14 amino acids. V was pared by 4 bases and J by 4 bases, with 5 bases of the junction left unmatched. This chain's CDR3 is CASSSRQGAYEQYF. CDR3 in DNA: TGTGCCAGCAGCAGCCGACAGGGGGCGTACGAGCAGTACTTC.

The chain uses TRBV7-9 and TRBJ1-3, with 7 bases lining up with TRBD1. Germline CDR1 reads SEHNR; CDR2 reads FQNEAQ (reference sequence). V lost 4 bases to trimming and J lost 8 bases; unmatched junction nucleotides: 8. This CDR3 is built from 14 residues. The CDR3 reads CASSSRQGRDTIYF. The CDR3 region has the DNA TGTGCCAGCAGCTCAAGACAGGGAAGGGACACCATATATTTT.

A single count supports this clone. The chain uses TRBV7-2 and TRBJ2-5, with 11 bases lining up with TRBD2. The CDR3 consists of 15 residues. In germline, CDR1 is SGHTA, CDR2 FQGNSA. Trimming cost V 1 base and J 5 bases; bases outside gene matches: 3. The CDR3 loop reads CASSLVRLAGETQYF. CDR3 DNA sequence: TGTGCCAGCAGCTTAGTACGACTAGCGGGGGAGACCCAGTACTTC.

In regard to this clone: The sample has other DNA sequences that encode this CDR3 too. The rearrangement joins TRBV18 to TRBJ1-2; TRBD1 might be the D (6 bases). Trimming stripped 3 bases from V and 5 bases from J, with 10 bases between. Germline-derived CDR1 and CDR2 are KGHSH and LQKENI. The CDR3 is 13 residues long. The CDR3: CASSPEGGYGYTF. In DNA form, the CDR3 reads TGTGCCAGCTCACCCGAGGGGGGGTATGGCTACACCTTC. Full variable domain (rest looked up from reference TRBV18 and TRBJ1-2): NAGVMQNPRHLVRRRGQEARLRCSPMKGHSHVYWYRQLPEEGLKFMVYLQKENIIDESGMPKERFSAEFPKEGPSILRIQQVVRGDSAAYFCASSPEGGYGYTFGSGTRLTVV.

This clone occurred once. The chain recombines TRBV7-2 with TRBJ1-5, with D perhaps matching TRBD1 (5 bases). Germline CDR1 is SGHTA and CDR2 is FQGNSA. V lost 1 base to trimming and J lost 6 bases, with 13 bases between them. There are 15 residues in the CDR3. For the CDR3, the DNA is TGTGCCAGCAGCTTAGATTCCGGGGGTCGTCAGCCCCAGCATTTT. This encodes CASSLDSGGRQPQHF.

This chain connects TRBV6-5 to TRBJ1-2; D gene unclear. CDR1 and CDR2 from the germline V gene are MNHEY and SVGAGI. V gave up 6 bases and J gave up 5 bases, with 13 bases separating them. The CDR3 is made up of 13 amino acids. CDR3 in amino acids: CASRDTGGYGYTF. The CDR3 DNA follows: TGTGCCAGCAGAGACACGGGAGGTTATGGCTACACCTTC.

The chain combines TRBV2 with TRBJ1-5, with 9 nucleotides matching TRBD1. J lost 9 bases, V lost 5 bases, and 8 bases had no gene match. The CDR3 is made up of 14 amino acids. The germline gives CDR1 SNHLY, CDR2 FYNNEI. CDR3 DNA: TGTGCCAGCAGTTTACAGGGGGCTCTATCGCCCCAGCATTTT. Translating it yields CASSLQGALSPQHF.

The rearrangement links TRBV19 to TRBJ2-5, with 9 bases matching TRBD1. CDR1 is LNHDA, CDR2 SQIVND, per germline (reference sequence). The CDR3 covers 16 residues. V was clipped by 5 bases and J by 5 bases; unmatched bases: 12. CDR3 sequence: CASSEGQGYILETQYF. For the CDR3, the DNA is TGTGCCAGTAGTGAGGGACAGGGTTATATACTGGAGACCCAGTACTTC.

This clone turned up a few times. The chain uses TRBV7-2 and TRBJ1-1; 8 bases align to TRBD1. CDR1 is SGHTA and CDR2 is FQGNSA in the germline V gene. This CDR3 is built from 14 residues. J lost 5 bases, V lost 5 bases, and 7 bases had no gene match. The CDR3 sequence: CASSRDRGRTEAFF. CDR3 in DNA: TGTGCCAGCAGCCGTGACAGGGGAAGAACTGAAGCTTTCTTT. Based on the CDR3 plus reference TRBV7-2 and TRBJ1-1, the full variable domain is GAGVSQSPSNKVTEKGKDVELRCDPISGHTALYWYRQSLGQGLEFLIYFQGNSAPDKSGLPSDRFSAERTGGSVSTLTIQRTQQEDSAVYLCASSRDRGRTEAFFGQGTRLTVV.

About this clone itself: This specimen includes other DNA sequences encoding the same CDR3. The chain has TRBV5-1 and TRBJ1-3, with 9 bases matching TRBD1. The CDR3 totals 15 residues. CDR1 and CDR2 from the germline V gene are SGHRS and YFSETQ. After removal of 2 bases from V and 3 bases from J, the junction contained 3 bases not matched to a gene. The CDR3 region is CASSLQGAFGNTIYF. Written as DNA, the CDR3 is TGCGCCAGCAGCTTACAGGGGGCCTTTGGAAACACCATATATTTT.

This clone was observed a single time. The CDR3 DNA sequence: TGTGCCAGCAGTTGGCGGGACACTGAAGCTTTCTTT. This codes for CASSWRDTEAFF. J is TRBJ1-1 and V is TRBV6-5; D not resolved. The ends were cut back, 4 bases at V and 3 bases at J, with 6 bases in the middle. CDR3 length equals 12 residues. Germline V gives CDR1 MNHEY, CDR2 SVGAGI.

This chain connects TRBV27 to TRBJ2-1; 7 nucleotides agree with TRBD2. V was clipped by 2 bases and J by 3 bases; unmatched bases: 4. CDR1 MNHEY and CDR2 SMNVEV come from the germline V gene (reference sequence). This CDR3 region has 15 residues. The CDR3 region has the DNA TGTGCCAGCAGTTTAGTTGGGGACTACTACAATGAGCAGTTCTTC. This codes for CASSLVGDYYNEQFF.

V usage is TRBV5-4 and J usage is TRBJ1-6; TRBD1 agrees at 7 bases. CDR1 and CDR2 (germline): SGHNT, YYREEE (reference sequence). The CDR3 loop spans 18 amino acids. Trimming took 4 bases from V and 7 from J; bases not matched to a gene: 17. The CDR3 spells CASSVDLLRGTANSPLHF. The CDR3 nucleotides are TGTGCCAGCAGCGTGGACCTCCTCCGGGGGACAGCAAATTCACCCCTCCACTTT.

This clone is a singleton in its sample. This sequence joins TRBV11-2 and TRBJ2-7; TRBD2 aligns across 12 bases. The CDR3 has 14 amino acids. Germline loops: CDR1 SGHAT, CDR2 FQNNGV. Unmatched junction bases numbered 7, after V lost 5 bases and J lost 8 bases. CDR3 sequence (DNA): TGTGCCAGCAGCACTAGCGGGGGGCCCCTAAAGCAGTACTTC. It is translated as CASSTSGGPLKQYF.

Only a few counts were recorded for this clone. This rearrangement joins TRBV12-5 to TRBJ2-1, with D tentatively TRBD2 (5 bases). Germline V gives CDR1 LGHNT, CDR2 FRNRAP. The CDR3 totals 12 residues. Trimming pared 7 bases from V and 8 bases from J, leaving 12 bases between. This chain's CDR3 is CASASLSDEQFF. CDR3 bases: TGTGCTAGTGCCTCGCTTAGCGATGAGCAGTTCTTC. Variable domain in full (rest from reference TRBV12-5 and TRBJ2-1): DARVTQTPRHKVTEMGQEVTMRCQPILGHNTVFWYRQTMMQGLELLAYFRNRAPLDDSGMPKDRFSAEMPDATLATLKIQPSEPRDSAVYFCASASLSDEQFFGPGTRLTVL.

This chain uses TRBV21-1 with TRBJ1-1. TRBV21-1 is a pseudogene segment. The CDR3 extends over 17 amino acids. Here the CDR3 DNA reads TGTGCCAGCAGCAAAGGGGTAGGTGGGAAGAGGGACACTGAAGCTTTCTTT. Translating gives CASSKGVGGKRDTEAFF.

The chain is built from TRBV5-4 and TRBJ2-2; 12 bases match TRBD2. The CDR3 length is 15 residues. The germline CDR1 and CDR2 sequences are SGHNT and YYREEE (reference sequence). Trimming took 4 bases from V and 6 from J; bases not matched to a gene: 4. This CDR3 is CASSPSGRAAGELFF. Written as DNA, the CDR3 is TGTGCCAGCAGCCCTAGCGGGAGGGCCGCCGGGGAGCTGTTTTTT.

The CDR3 DNA reads as TGTGCCAGCTCACCAAATGGGCTCGAGCAGTACTTC. Amino acid sequence: CASSPNGLEQYF. The chain recombines TRBV18 with TRBJ2-7; D remains ambiguous. With 2 bases removed from V and 6 bases from J, the gap between germline ends came to 8 bases. The CDR3 is 12 amino acids. Germline V gene data show CDR1 as KGHSH and CDR2 as LQKENI.

This chain links TRBV28 with TRBJ1-3, with 11 bases aligning to TRBD1. Germline CDR1 and CDR2: MDHEN and SYDVKM. The CDR3 contains 17 residues. J lost 3 bases, V lost 5 bases, and 9 bases had no gene match. The chain's CDR3 is CASSTGQGVRGGNTIYF. The CDR3 DNA follows: TGTGCCAGCAGTACGGGACAGGGGGTTAGAGGTGGAAACACCATATATTTT.

The chain uses TRBV6-4 and TRBJ2-3, with 13 bases matching TRBD2. The V gene's germline CDR1 is MRHNA and CDR2 SNTAGT. Trimming cost V 6 bases and J 4 bases; bases outside gene matches: 7. The CDR3 is made up of 16 amino acids. Written as DNA, the CDR3 is TGTGCCAGCAGCCGGACCGGGACTAGCGGGGCAGATACGCAGTATTTT. Translating gives CASSRTGTSGADTQYF.

V usage is TRBV30 and J usage is TRBJ1-3, with D maybe TRBD1 (6 bases). The V end was cut by 0 bases, the J end by 6 bases, with 9 bases between. Germline V gives CDR1 GTSNPN, CDR2 SVGIG (reference sequence). This CDR3 region has 13 residues. The CDR3 spells CAWSVGAKNTIYF. CDR3 sequence (DNA): TGTGCCTGGAGTGTGGGGGCGAAAAACACCATATATTTT. The whole variable domain, remainder taken from reference TRBV30 and TRBJ1-3, is SQTIHQWPATLVQPVGSPLSLECTVEGTSNPNLYWYRQAAGRGLQLLFYSVGIGQISSEVPQNLSASRPQDRQFILSSKKLLLSDSGFYLCAWSVGAKNTIYFGEGSWLTVV.